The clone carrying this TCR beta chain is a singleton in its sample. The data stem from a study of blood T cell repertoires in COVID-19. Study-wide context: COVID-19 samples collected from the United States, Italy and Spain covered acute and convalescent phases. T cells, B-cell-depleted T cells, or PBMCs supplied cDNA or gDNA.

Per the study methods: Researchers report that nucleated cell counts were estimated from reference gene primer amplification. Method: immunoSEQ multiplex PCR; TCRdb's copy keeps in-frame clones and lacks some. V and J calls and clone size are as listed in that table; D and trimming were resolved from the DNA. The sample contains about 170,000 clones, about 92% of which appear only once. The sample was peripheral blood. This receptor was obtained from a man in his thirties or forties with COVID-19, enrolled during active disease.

The CDR3 loop reads CASSIRQGASYNEQFF. The DNA of the CDR3 is TGTGCCAGTAGTATTCGACAGGGAGCTTCCTACAATGAGCAGTTCTTC. The chain has TRBV19 and TRBJ2-1, with TRBD1 matching over 7 bases. CDR1 is LNHDA, CDR2 SQIVND, per germline (reference sequence). V gave up 3 bases and J gave up 1 base; unmatched junction bases: 6. The CDR3 spans 16 residues.